What follows describes a single T cell receptor (beta chain). No antigen is known for it. This sample includes further DNA sequences coding for the same CDR3. The sample belongs to a study of beta chain features in type 1 diabetes. Study-wide results and caveats: Patients' naive, central memory and Treg TCRB repertoires seemed closer to one another than those of healthy donors.

The V segment lost 2 bases and the J segment 6 bases; nucleotides outside the gene matches: 2. The CDR3 loop spans 13 amino acids. Germline CDR1 reads SGHTA; CDR2 reads FQGNSA. Of the isolated RNA, all was reverse transcribed, and so the sequenced material was expressed TCRB transcripts. Using immunoSEQ multiplex PCR, the repertoire was profiled, and TCRdb retains in-frame clones only, with some absent. The sample carries around 340,000 clones, 6.5% to 10% recorded once. The J gene is TRBJ1-1, the V gene TRBV7-2, with TRBD1 matching 8 bases. This TCR came from a woman between 18 and 30 years old in good health. The material sequenced was central memory CD4+ T cells from blood. CDR3 sequence (DNA): TGTGCCAGCAGCTTACAGGGGGCCTCTGAAGCTTTCTTT. Residues: CASSLQGASEAFF.